The 25 T cell receptor beta chains listed next were all sequenced from one sample in a study of Graves' ophthalmopathy and Graves' hyperthyroidism. RNA served as the template for amplifying TCR beta CDR3 regions. The authors performed first-round RT-PCR with HTBI primers and then a second-round multiplex PCR. TCRdb re-called the multiplex PCR reads with MiXCR, one entry per CDR3 protein. The table lists more than 1,000,000 distinct CDR3 sequences, 35% to 40% of them singletons. Source material: peripheral blood or thyroid tissue (not recorded which). These receptors came from an adult man with Graves' hyperthyroidism.

The chain couples TRBV2 to TRBJ1-2, with D hard to call. Looked up from germline, CDR1 is SNHLY and CDR2 is FYNNEI. This CDR3 comprises 10 residues. Between the trimmed V and J ends, which lost 6 bases and 8 bases, there was a span of 7 bases. CDR3 in DNA: TGTGCCAGCAGGACGGGGGGCTACACCTTC. Translating it yields CASRTGGYTF. Complete variable domain (other parts from reference TRBV2 and TRBJ1-2): EPEVTQTPSHQVTQMGQEVILRCVPISNHLYFYWYRQILGQKVEFLVSFYNNEISEKSEIFDDQFSVERPDGSNFTLKIRSTKLEDSAMYFCASRTGGYTFGSGTRLTVV.

In this sample, this clonotype turned up many times. J is TRBJ1-6 and V is TRBV3-1; D is unresolved. This CDR3 has 15 amino acids. Trimming took off 1 base at V and 10 bases at J, with 14 bases between the two ends. The germline CDR1 and CDR2 sequences are LGHDT and YNNKEL (reference sequence). CDR3 sequence: CASSQVGDGISPLHF. The CDR3 region has the DNA TGTGCCAGCAGCCAAGTCGGTGATGGAATATCACCCCTCCACTTT.

On this clonotype itself: It is likely a read error, because the conserved phenylalanine at the end of the CDR3 is missing. This chain joins TRBV20-1 and TRBJ1-6, with D unresolved. Trimming left V 3 bases short and J 5 bases short, with 8 bases between. The CDR3 covers 13 residues. Germline V gene sequence: CDR1 DFQATT, CDR2 SNEGSKA (reference sequence). The CDR3 is CSARVNDNSPLHL. The CDR3 DNA reads as TGCAGTGCTAGGGTTAATGATAATTCACCCCTCCACCTT.

With respect to this clonotype: A much larger clone differs from this one at a single base, so this may be a read error. This chain connects TRBV5-1 to TRBJ1-6, with TRBD1 matching over 7 bases. Germline V lookup: CDR1 SGHRS, CDR2 YFSETQ. The CDR3 runs 15 residues. The CDR3 reads CAGSLGTAGGSPLHF. The DNA of the CDR3 is TGCGCCGGCAGCTTGGGGACAGCCGGGGGTTCACCCCTCCACTTT.

The J gene is TRBJ2-7, the V gene TRBV29-1; D uncertain. V was pared by 6 bases and J by 7 bases, with 13 bases between. The germline V gene encodes CDR1 SQVTM and CDR2 ANQGSEA. The CDR3 extends over 11 amino acids. The CDR3 nucleotides read TGCAGCGTAGCCGACGACAATGAGCAGTACTTC. Translation gives CSVADDNEQYF.

This clonotype was recorded many times. The chain employs TRBV6-5 and TRBJ1-1, with D possibly matching TRBD1 (5 bases). This CDR3 comprises 14 residues. V shed 2 bases and J shed 3 bases, with 10 bases lying between them. Germline V CDR1 and CDR2: MNHEY, SVGAGI. The CDR3 reads CASSYGREDTEAFF. CDR3 in DNA: TGTGCCAGCAGTTACGGCAGGGAGGACACTGAAGCTTTCTTT.

Many counts were recorded for this clonotype. V gene TRBV29-1 combines with J gene TRBJ1-3; no definite D call. V lost 4 bases and J 0 bases, leaving 10 bases between the germline ends. This CDR3 spans 14 amino acids. Germline loops: CDR1 SQVTM, CDR2 ANQGSEA. The CDR3: CSVVPRLSGNTIYF. CDR3 in DNA: TGCAGCGTTGTGCCGAGGCTCTCTGGAAACACCATATATTTT.

On this clonotype: An end of the junction does not agree with germline; a read error may underlie this. This chain uses TRBV12-3 or TRBV12-4 with TRBJ1-1, with unresolved D. CDR3 length: 13 residues. CDR3 nucleotide sequence: TGTACCAGCAGACCGTATGGGGACACTGAAGCTTTCTTT. Residues: CTSRPYGDTEAFF.

The chain links TRBV7-9 to TRBJ1-6; D might be TRBD1 (6 bases). The V end lost 5 bases, the J end lost 6 bases, and 14 bases lay between the germline ends. CDR3 length: 15 residues. Per germline, CDR1 SEHNR and CDR2 FQNEAQ (reference sequence). CDR3 region: CASSRPGGPNSPLHF. As DNA, the CDR3 is TGTGCCAGCAGCCGTCCGGGGGGCCCTAATTCACCCCTCCACTTT.

The chain couples TRBV20-1 to TRBJ2-5; D perhaps matches TRBD2 (5 bases). V shed 3 bases and J shed 7 bases, with 12 bases lying between them. This CDR3 comprises 12 residues. Germline V lookup: CDR1 DFQATT, CDR2 SNEGSKA (reference sequence). For the CDR3, the DNA is TGCAGTGCTAGTGAGGGAAAAGGGACCCAGTACTTC. Protein product: CSASEGKGTQYF.

The V call is TRBV15, the J call TRBJ2-6; D uncertain. The CDR3 runs 8 residues. The germline V gene has CDR1 LNHNV and CDR2 YYDKDF (reference sequence). Trimming took 4 bases from V and 18 from J, leaving 4 bases between them. In nucleotides, the CDR3 is TGTGCCACCAGCACCCGGACTTTC. Translated, it gives CATSTRTF.

This clonotype was picked up a small number of times. V is TRBV4-3 and J is TRBJ2-5, with TRBD1 matching over 9 bases. V shed 1 base and J 1 base; nucleotides not matched to a gene: 10. Germline CDR1 is LGHNA and CDR2 is YSLEER. The CDR3 is 18 amino acids. The CDR3 loop is CASSQARRQGEGQETQYF. The DNA of the CDR3 is TGCGCCAGCAGCCAAGCCCGGCGACAGGGGGAGGGCCAAGAGACCCAGTACTTC.

V gene TRBV28 combines with J gene TRBJ1-4; 7 positions match TRBD1. The germline V gene has CDR1 MDHEN and CDR2 SYDVKM. This CDR3 is 15 amino acids long. V shed 3 bases and J 8 bases; nucleotides not matched to a gene: 9. The CDR3 DNA reads TGTGCCAGCAGTTTTCGGGGGGACAGTGACGAAAAACTGTTTTTT. Protein sequence: CASSFRGDSDEKLFF.

This clonotype occurred a few times. V and J are TRBV3-1 and TRBJ1-2; tentative D call: TRBD1 (5 bases). Germline values: CDR1 LGHDT, CDR2 YNNKEL (reference sequence). The CDR3 is made up of 15 amino acids. V lost 1 base to trimming and J lost 5 bases, with 14 bases between them. The CDR3 region has the DNA TGTGCCAGCAGCCAAGTTCCCAGGGTGGAGTATGGCTACACCTTC. This sequence encodes CASSQVPRVEYGYTF.

This clonotype has a count of ten or more. The rearrangement links TRBV7-6 to TRBJ2-5, with no clear D. Germline lookup yields CDR1 SGHVS and CDR2 FNYEAQ. V lost 5 bases to trimming and J lost 3 bases, with 13 bases between them. The CDR3 contains 14 residues. The CDR3 nucleotides are TGTGCCAGCAGCCTCAGTCTAACCAAAGAGACCCAGTACTTC. This sequence encodes CASSLSLTKETQYF.

About this clonotype: Germline is not matched at one junction end, which may reflect a read error. V gene TRBV29-1 combines with J gene TRBJ2-6; TRBD1 matches at 10 bases. Germline V gene data show CDR1 as SQVTM and CDR2 as ANQGSEA. The CDR3 runs 14 residues. In DNA, the CDR3 is TGCAGCGTTGAAAGGGGGACAGGGGCCTACGTCCTGACTTTC. Translating gives CSVERGTGAYVLTF.

At least ten counts were recorded for this clonotype. The rearrangement links TRBV10-3 to TRBJ2-6; 12 nucleotides match TRBD1. Losses at the gene ends were 4 bases for V and 2 bases for J; bases not matched to a gene: 6. The CDR3 has 18 amino acids. Looked up from germline, CDR1 is ENHRY and CDR2 is SYGVKD. The DNA of the CDR3 is TGTGCCATCAGTGGTCCGGGACAGGGGGCGCCTGGGGCCAACGTCCTGACTTTC. Translating it yields CAISGPGQGAPGANVLTF.

J is TRBJ1-3 and V is TRBV15; D possibly corresponds to TRBD1 (6 bases). The CDR3 spans 16 residues. V shed 1 base and J shed 9 bases, with 19 bases lying between them. Germline lookup yields CDR1 LNHNV and CDR2 YYDKDF (reference sequence). CDR3 region: CATSRGAGDIRSTIYF. In DNA form, the CDR3 reads TGTGCCACCAGCAGAGGAGCAGGGGACATCCGATCCACCATATATTTT.

This clonotype has only a few counts. V usage is TRBV7-2 and J usage is TRBJ1-3, with D unclear. Germline V CDR1 and CDR2: SGHTA, FQGNSA. V dropped 3 bases and J dropped 4 bases, with 7 bases sitting between them. The CDR3 loop spans 13 amino acids. The CDR3 reads CASSFQSGNTIYF. The DNA of the CDR3 is TGTGCCAGCAGCTTTCAATCGGGAAACACCATATATTTT.

This sequence joins TRBV11-2 and TRBJ2-2; D is undetermined. Looked up from germline, CDR1 is SGHAT and CDR2 is FQNNGV. The CDR3 runs 15 residues. V was cut by 2 bases and J by 1 base, with 8 bases left in between. The CDR3 spells CASSLRLMNTGELFF. The CDR3 DNA reads TGTGCCAGCAGCTTACGGCTAATGAACACCGGGGAGCTGTTTTTT.

The DNA of the CDR3 is TGTGCCAGCAGTTACTCGACCCGGACACCTGATTTCTCCTACGAGCAGTACTTC. It is translated as CASSYSTRTPDFSYEQYF. The V gene is TRBV12-3 or TRBV12-4, the J gene TRBJ2-7; a weak D match, TRBD1 (5 bases). CDR3 size: 18 residues. V lost 4 bases, J lost 0 bases, and 22 bases lay in between.

The rearrangement links TRBV4-3 to TRBJ1-2; TRBD1 might be the D (6 bases). The CDR3 has 15 amino acids. Germline loops: CDR1 LGHNA, CDR2 YSLEER. Trimming took off 1 base at V and 7 bases at J, with 16 bases between the two ends. The CDR3 spells CASSQAPLGAGGYTF. CDR3 nucleotides: TGCGCCAGCAGCCAAGCCCCCCTGGGGGCTGGTGGCTACACCTTC.

This clonotype was seen a few times. The chain couples TRBV29-1 to TRBJ2-3, with 13 bases fitting TRBD2. Trimming cost V 8 bases and J 7 bases; bases outside gene matches: 12. This CDR3 is 15 amino acids long. Germline assignment: CDR1 SQVTM and CDR2 ANQGSEA. In DNA, the CDR3 is TGCAGCACCAAGGGACTAGCGGGACGACTAAATACGCAGTATTTT. Its protein is CSTKGLAGRLNTQYF.

This sequence joins TRBV11-2 and TRBJ1-3; possible D gene TRBD1, 6 bases. Trimming took 4 bases from V and 2 from J, leaving 9 bases between them. There are 14 residues in the CDR3. The germline V gene encodes CDR1 SGHAT and CDR2 FQNNGV. CDR3 nucleotides: TGTGCCAGCAGCTATGGACAGACTGGAAACACCATATATTTT. This encodes CASSYGQTGNTIYF.

At least ten counts were recorded for this clonotype. The chain has TRBV30 and TRBJ1-2; D gene ambiguous. Germline values: CDR1 GTSNPN, CDR2 SVGIG (reference sequence). The CDR3 is 12 amino acids. Trimming left V 2 bases short and J 2 bases short, with 6 bases between. The CDR3 sequence: CAWSTENYGYTF. CDR3 in DNA: TGTGCCTGGAGTACAGAGAACTATGGCTACACCTTC.